The rows below give T cell receptor beta chains drawn from one sample of a study of identical twins. TCRdb used MiXCR to reprocess the 5' RACE reads, holding one entry per CDR3 protein. Of around 690,000 distinct CDR3 sequences in the sample, 21% were seen once. This sample was also put to use in a study of T cells expressing NK-cell markers.

Source material: PBMCs. The receptors come from a woman under 30 in good health. CDR3s include the opening cysteine and the closing phenylalanine or tryptophan. The order of the fields is D gene, J gene, clone size, V gene, CDR3 DNA, CDR3 protein. The D gene is left open where the match is weak. Not all rows give a size; the values are once, few, many and, for expanded clones, a class.

d_gene: NA; j_gene: TRBJ1-5; abundance: many; v_gene: TRBV20-1; CDR3nt: TGCAGTGCTAGAGAAGGTTTAAGCAATCAGCCCCAGCATTTT; CDR3aa: CSAREGLSNQPQHF
d_gene: TRBD1; j_gene: TRBJ2-1; abundance: NA; v_gene: TRBV12-3/TRBV12-4; CDR3nt: TGTGCCAGCAGCCCTACAGGGGTCATAGGGGAGCAGTTCTTC; CDR3aa: CASSPTGVIGEQFF
d_gene: NA; j_gene: TRBJ2-3; abundance: few; v_gene: TRBV28; CDR3nt: TGTGCCAGCAGTTTAAGGGTCCGGGGCACGCAGTATTTT; CDR3aa: CASSLRVRGTQYF
d_gene: NA; j_gene: TRBJ2-5; abundance: NA; v_gene: TRBV7-6; CDR3nt: TGTGCCACCGCCCCCTGGAGAGAAGAGACCCAGTACTTC; CDR3aa: CATAPWREETQYF
d_gene: NA; j_gene: TRBJ2-2; abundance: NA; v_gene: TRBV10-3; CDR3nt: TGTGCCATCAGCCAGGGTACGGGAACCGGGGAGCTGTTTTTT; CDR3aa: CAISQGTGTGELFF
d_gene: NA; j_gene: TRBJ1-1; abundance: NA; v_gene: TRBV12-5; CDR3nt: TGTGCTAGTGGTTTGGTAATCGGACTGGGGGGCACTGAAGCTTTCTTT; CDR3aa: CASGLVIGLGGTEAFF
d_gene: NA; j_gene: TRBJ2-3; abundance: NA; v_gene: TRBV7-6; CDR3nt: TGTGCCAGCAGTGGGTGGTCCACAGATACGCAGTATTTT; CDR3aa: CASSGWSTDTQYF
d_gene: TRBD2; j_gene: TRBJ2-5; abundance: many; v_gene: TRBV7-2; CDR3nt: TGTGCCAGCAGCTTAGCCCCGACTAGCTCCCTGACCCAGTACTTC; CDR3aa: CASSLAPTSSLTQYF
d_gene: TRBD2; j_gene: TRBJ2-1; abundance: NA; v_gene: TRBV27; CDR3nt: TGTGCCAGCAGTTTCTTGGGACTAGCGGGAGCTGACAATGAGCAGTTCTTC; CDR3aa: CASSFLGLAGADNEQFF
d_gene: TRBD1; j_gene: TRBJ1-6; abundance: NA; v_gene: TRBV18; CDR3nt: TGTGCCAGCTCACCCAGACAGGGGGGCTCCTATAATTCACCCCTCCACTTT; CDR3aa: CASSPRQGGSYNSPLHF
d_gene: NA; j_gene: TRBJ1-2; abundance: many; v_gene: TRBV12-3/TRBV12-4; CDR3nt: TGTGCCAGCACCTCGGAAGCTAACTATGGCTACACCTTC; CDR3aa: CASTSEANYGYTF
d_gene: NA; j_gene: TRBJ2-4; abundance: NA; v_gene: TRBV27; CDR3nt: TGTGCCAGCAGTGCCCCCGGGACGGCAAAAAACATTCAGTACTTC; CDR3aa: CASSAPGTAKNIQYF
d_gene: NA; j_gene: TRBJ2-1; abundance: NA; v_gene: TRBV4-2; CDR3nt: TGTGCCAGCAGCCAAGATCTAACTGAGCAGTTCTTC; CDR3aa: CASSQDLTEQFF
d_gene: NA; j_gene: TRBJ2-1; abundance: few; v_gene: TRBV4-3; CDR3nt: TGCGCCAGCAGCCAAGACTCGGGAGACCAGTTCTTC; CDR3aa: CASSQDSGDQFF
d_gene: NA; j_gene: TRBJ1-5; abundance: few; v_gene: TRBV7-3; CDR3nt: TGTGCCAGCAGCTCCGTAAGGGGGCAGCCCCAGCATTTT; CDR3aa: CASSSVRGQPQHF
d_gene: NA; j_gene: TRBJ1-2; abundance: many; v_gene: TRBV12-3/TRBV12-4; CDR3nt: TGTGCCAGCAGCCCAAGCATCAGACTATCGGGGGGCTACACCTTC; CDR3aa: CASSPSIRLSGGYTF
d_gene: TRBD1; j_gene: TRBJ1-1; abundance: once; v_gene: TRBV20-1; CDR3nt: TGCAGTGCTAGAGACTCGACAGGGGGAAAAGAAGCTTTCTTT; CDR3aa: CSARDSTGGKEAFF
d_gene: NA; j_gene: TRBJ1-2; abundance: many; v_gene: TRBV12-3/TRBV12-4; CDR3nt: TGTGCCAGCAGTACCCAAGGCCGCCCAGGGAATGGCTACACCTTC; CDR3aa: CASSTQGRPGNGYTF
d_gene: NA; j_gene: TRBJ2-3; abundance: once; v_gene: TRBV15; CDR3nt: TGTGCCACCAGTCCGAGAACAAGGGGGGCGGGCACAGATACGCAGTATTTT; CDR3aa: CATSPRTRGAGTDTQYF
d_gene: NA; j_gene: TRBJ1-1; abundance: NA; v_gene: TRBV6-5; CDR3nt: TGTGCCAGCAGCCCCATTAAGGAAGCTTTCTTT; CDR3aa: CASSPIKEAFF
d_gene: TRBD1; j_gene: TRBJ1-1; abundance: many; v_gene: TRBV4-2; CDR3nt: TGTGCCAGCAGCCAAGACTCCGGGACAGCGAACACTGAAGCTTTCTTT; CDR3aa: CASSQDSGTANTEAFF
d_gene: TRBD1; j_gene: TRBJ1-1; abundance: NA; v_gene: TRBV27; CDR3nt: TGTGCCAGCCAGGGGGGTTTGAGGACTGAAGCTTTCTTT; CDR3aa: CASQGGLRTEAFF
d_gene: NA; j_gene: TRBJ1-1; abundance: few; v_gene: TRBV7-2; CDR3nt: TGTGCCAGCAGCTTAGCTGAGGGCCCTGAAGCTTTCTTT; CDR3aa: CASSLAEGPEAFF
d_gene: TRBD1; j_gene: TRBJ1-2; abundance: NA; v_gene: TRBV9; CDR3nt: TGTGCCAGCAGCGTAGGACAGGGCCTTGGCTACACCTTC; CDR3aa: CASSVGQGLGYTF
d_gene: TRBD2; j_gene: TRBJ2-7; abundance: NA; v_gene: TRBV12-5; CDR3nt: TGTGCTAGTGGACTAGCGGGGGGGGTTTACGAGCAGTACTTC; CDR3aa: CASGLAGGVYEQYF
d_gene: NA; j_gene: TRBJ1-6; abundance: NA; v_gene: TRBV18; CDR3nt: TGTGCCAGCTCACCGGAGACAGCCCCTACCTCACCCCTCCACTTT; CDR3aa: CASSPETAPTSPLHF
d_gene: NA; j_gene: TRBJ2-1; abundance: NA; v_gene: TRBV9; CDR3nt: TGTGCCAGCAGCGTAGGGATAAACAATGAGCAGTTCTTC; CDR3aa: CASSVGINNEQFF
d_gene: NA; j_gene: TRBJ1-6; abundance: few; v_gene: TRBV4-3; CDR3nt: TGCGCCAGCTCTCGGGCAGCCAGCTATAATTCACCCCTCCACTTT; CDR3aa: CASSRAASYNSPLHF
d_gene: NA; j_gene: TRBJ2-7; abundance: NA; v_gene: TRBV5-5; CDR3nt: TGTGCCAGCAAAAGGAACAGTGGAGCCTACGAGCAGTACTTC; CDR3aa: CASKRNSGAYEQYF
d_gene: NA; j_gene: TRBJ2-3; abundance: NA; v_gene: TRBV29-1; CDR3nt: TGCAGCGTTCGCGAGGTTACAGATACGCAGTATTTT; CDR3aa: CSVREVTDTQYF
d_gene: NA; j_gene: TRBJ2-5; abundance: many; v_gene: TRBV3-1; CDR3nt: TGTGCCAGCAGAGGGGACTACCAAGAGACCCAGTACTTC; CDR3aa: CASRGDYQETQYF
d_gene: NA; j_gene: TRBJ2-2; abundance: once; v_gene: TRBV12-3/TRBV12-4; CDR3nt: TGTGCCAGCGGCATCGCCGGGGAGAACACCGGGGAGCTGTTTTTT; CDR3aa: CASGIAGENTGELFF
d_gene: NA; j_gene: TRBJ2-4; abundance: NA; v_gene: TRBV7-2; CDR3nt: TGTGCCAGCAGCTTAGAGTACCGTGGAAACATTCAGTACTTC; CDR3aa: CASSLEYRGNIQYF
d_gene: TRBD2; j_gene: TRBJ2-1; abundance: NA; v_gene: TRBV20-1; CDR3nt: TGCAGTGCTAGAGATTGGCTAGCGGGAGAGCATTACAATGAGCAGTTCTTC; CDR3aa: CSARDWLAGEHYNEQFF
d_gene: NA; j_gene: TRBJ1-2; abundance: NA; v_gene: TRBV15; CDR3nt: TGTGCCACCAGCCCCCGGGGGGCCTATGGCTACACCTTC; CDR3aa: CATSPRGAYGYTF